This T cell receptor beta chain was obtained from a study of identical twins. Overall study results and limits: Partial confounding of zero-insertion analyses by invariant MAIT and iNKT cells was possible. Carriage of fewer insertions was seen in abundant cord blood beta clonotypes, whereas memory repertoires showed none.

Template switching introduced a universal primer site, and the cDNA bore unique molecular identifiers. Using its own MiXCR run on the 5' RACE reads, TCRdb lists one record per CDR3 protein. The sample comprises about 500,000 distinct CDR3 sequences, about 13% of which are singletons, and approximately 0.98% rests with the top ten. This clonotype was seen many times. What it binds is unknown. All donors comprised healthy Caucasians. Trimming took off 0 bases at V and 4 bases at J, with 12 bases between the two ends. The germline CDR1 and CDR2 sequences are LGHNA and YSLEER. CDR3 length equals 15 residues. These data were likewise used in another study, on yellow fever vaccine responses in identical twins.

The material sequenced was CD4+ T cells sorted from blood. V usage is TRBV4-3 and J usage is TRBJ2-5; D may correspond to TRBD1 or TRBD2 (5 bases each). The receptor was isolated from a young woman in good health. The CDR3 sequence: CASSQDLGRTETQYF. The CDR3 DNA sequence: TGCGCCAGCAGCCAAGATTTGGGACGAACAGAGACCCAGTACTTC.